This paragraph covers one TCR beta chain sequence. The assay was immunoSEQ multiplex PCR, and TCRdb's table has in-frame clones only and misses some. Of fewer than 90,000 clones in the sample, 90% to 95% were seen once. The CDR3 consists of 17 residues. Germline V gene data show CDR1 as SEHNR and CDR2 as FQNEAQ (reference sequence). V gave up 5 bases and J gave up 0 bases, with 16 bases separating them. The data originate from a study of technical replicates of blood from a few donors. This TCR came from a human donor in good health. Sample: T cells isolated from PBMCs. The V and J genes are TRBV7-9 and TRBJ1-4; D is unclear. The CDR3 DNA reads as TGTGCCAGCAGCCCGTTTGCTTCCACGGCAACTAATGAAAAACTGTTTTTT. Translation gives CASSPFASTATNEKLFF.